This T cell receptor beta chain originates from a study of blood T cells in healthy people across ages. Per-sample PBMC isolation yielded at least 7 million cells. Study-wide points: Observed TCR beta diversity per million T cells went down as age went up. This fall followed a roughly linear course with age. The authors considered diversity estimates from one million T cells to be underestimates.

The CDR3 covers 21 residues. CDR1 and CDR2 from the germline V gene are MDHEN and SYDVKM. V lost 6 bases and J lost 2; bases outside the gene matches: 18. The count of this clonotype is one. Its antigen is unknown. A second about 6 to 12 cycle PCR used barcoded and J-beta primers. TCRdb re-derived calls from the 5' RACE reads in MiXCR, one entry per CDR3 protein. The sample holds roughly 1,800,000 distinct CDR3 sequences; 49% are singletons and the top ten take roughly 2%. The sequence was collected from a woman between 40 and 55 years old in good health. The chain carries TRBV28 and TRBJ2-1; the match to TRBD2 covers 14 bases. Input material: blood. The CDR3 here is CASSSQIAGTSGSGAYNEQFF. The DNA for the CDR3 is TGTGCCAGCAGCTCACAAATAGCCGGGACTAGCGGGAGCGGTGCCTACAATGAGCAGTTCTTC.